This is a list of T cell receptor beta chains from one sample in a study of CD4 and CD8 cells across lung adenocarcinoma regions. TCRdb processed the PCR reads anew with MiXCR; each CDR3 protein has one entry. This sample has 20,000 to 25,000 distinct CDR3 sequences; more than 45% occur once, and the top ten carry over 20%. The sample consisted of CD4+ T cells from the center of a lung tumor. The receptors originated from a male donor with lung adenocarcinoma. The CD4 and CD8 labels of this study may be unreliable. Each CDR3 is given with its conserved first and last residue. D genes are given only for firm matches. Not every row has a clone size; where given, it reads once, few, many or a size class.

v_gene: TRBV27
abundance: -
d_gene: -
j_gene: TRBJ2-4
CDR3nt: TGTGCCAGCGGGTTTGGAGCGAAAAACACTCAGTACTTT
CDR3aa: CASGFGAKNTQYF

v_gene: TRBV6-1
abundance: -
d_gene: -
j_gene: TRBJ2-3
CDR3nt: TGTGCCAGGAGTGAAGCGAGCCGTGACCAAGATACGCAGTATTTC
CDR3aa: CARSEASRDQDTQYF

v_gene: TRBV27
abundance: medium-sized
d_gene: -
j_gene: TRBJ2-3
CDR3nt: TGTGCCAGCAGCCACAAAAGCACAGATACGCAGTATTTT
CDR3aa: CASSHKSTDTQYF

v_gene: TRBV6-5
abundance: -
d_gene: TRBD2
j_gene: TRBJ2-5
CDR3nt: TGTGCCAGCAGTTCTTCCTCGGGGGGGGGGGGGGAGACCCAGTACTTC
CDR3aa: CASSSSSGGGGETQYF

v_gene: TRBV6-8
abundance: -
d_gene: -
j_gene: TRBJ2-2
CDR3nt: TGTGCCAGCAGTTACTCGCGTTGGTCTTCCGTAAACACCGGGGCGCAGTTTTTT
CDR3aa: CASSYSRWSSVNTGAQFF

v_gene: TRBV20-1
abundance: -
d_gene: TRBD2
j_gene: TRBJ2-1
CDR3nt: TGCAGTGCTAGAGATTGGGGGTGGACTAGTGCCTACAATGAGCAGTTCTTC
CDR3aa: CSARDWGWTSAYNEQFF

v_gene: TRBV7-9
abundance: -
d_gene: -
j_gene: TRBJ2-4
CDR3nt: TGTGCCAGCAACCTCTGCATTCAGTACTTC
CDR3aa: CASNLCIQYF

v_gene: TRBV6-1
abundance: medium-sized
d_gene: -
j_gene: TRBJ2-5
CDR3nt: TGTGCCAGCAGGGATTCGGGGAGGGGGGGGGAGACCCAGTACTTC
CDR3aa: CASRDSGRGGETQYF

v_gene: TRBV6-5
abundance: many
d_gene: -
j_gene: TRBJ1-3
CDR3nt: TGTGCCAGCAGAGTGACAGTCTCTGGAAACACCATATATTTT
CDR3aa: CASRVTVSGNTIYF

v_gene: TRBV12-3/TRBV12-4
abundance: -
d_gene: -
j_gene: TRBJ2-3
CDR3nt: TGTGCCAGCAGTGATACAGCGGTGAGCACAGATGAGCAGTATTTT
CDR3aa: CASSDTAVSTDEQYF

v_gene: TRBV6-5
abundance: -
d_gene: TRBD2
j_gene: TRBJ2-1
CDR3nt: TGTGCCAGCAGTTGGAGCGGGGCCGAGACCCAGTTCTTC
CDR3aa: CASSWSGAETQFF

v_gene: TRBV27
abundance: -
d_gene: -
j_gene: TRBJ2-3
CDR3nt: TGTGCCAGCAGCCCCCTGGGACACGCGCCTAGCAAAGATACGCAGTATTTT
CDR3aa: CASSPLGHAPSKDTQYF

v_gene: TRBV6-1
abundance: many
d_gene: -
j_gene: TRBJ2-7
CDR3nt: TGTGCCAGCAGTGAACTCCCGGGACCAAAGCAGTACTTC
CDR3aa: CASSELPGPKQYF

v_gene: TRBV27
abundance: -
d_gene: -
j_gene: TRBJ2-7
CDR3nt: TGTGCCAGCAGTCCGGGGCGCCTAGCTTCTGACCCAGATACGCAGTACTTC
CDR3aa: CASSPGRLASDPDTQYF

v_gene: TRBV13
abundance: -
d_gene: -
j_gene: TRBJ2-7
CDR3nt: TGTGCCAGCAGCTTTTCTCTAGGCGAGCAGTACTTC
CDR3aa: CASSFSLGEQYF

v_gene: TRBV6-1
abundance: -
d_gene: -
j_gene: TRBJ2-3
CDR3nt: TGTGCGGGCAGTGGGCGCCGCCGCACAGAGACGCAGTATTTC
CDR3aa: CAGSGRRRTETQYF

v_gene: TRBV11-2
abundance: few
d_gene: -
j_gene: TRBJ1-3
CDR3nt: TGTGCCAGCAGCTTAGGTCTTGGAAACACCATATATTTT
CDR3aa: CASSLGLGNTIYF

v_gene: TRBV27
abundance: -
d_gene: TRBD2
j_gene: TRBJ2-2
CDR3nt: TGTGCCAGCAGCTATACTAGCGGCTATGTCTCCGGGGAGCTGTTTTTT
CDR3aa: CASSYTSGYVSGELFF

v_gene: TRBV10-3
abundance: -
d_gene: -
j_gene: TRBJ2-3
CDR3nt: TGTGCCTGGGGGCTGTCTGGCACAGACACGCAGTATTTT
CDR3aa: CAWGLSGTDTQYF

v_gene: TRBV27
abundance: few
d_gene: TRBD2
j_gene: TRBJ2-2
CDR3nt: TGTGCCAGCATAGCGGGGGGGCCTGGCACCGGGACGCTGTTTTTT
CDR3aa: CASIAGGPGTGTLFF

v_gene: TRBV11-3
abundance: few
d_gene: TRBD2
j_gene: TRBJ2-5
CDR3nt: TGTGCCAGCAGCCCAGGGACTAGCGGGAGAGCGGAGACCCAGTACTTC
CDR3aa: CASSPGTSGRAETQYF

v_gene: TRBV27
abundance: many
d_gene: -
j_gene: TRBJ1-1
CDR3nt: TGTGCCAGCAGTCCCCGGGGGCACACTGAAGCTTTCTTT
CDR3aa: CASSPRGHTEAFF

v_gene: TRBV6-5
abundance: many
d_gene: -
j_gene: TRBJ2-2
CDR3nt: TGTGCCAGCAGTTACGGGTACGGGAGGAACACCGGGGAGCTGTTTTTT
CDR3aa: CASSYGYGRNTGELFF

v_gene: TRBV6-2/TRBV6-3
abundance: many
d_gene: -
j_gene: TRBJ2-1
CDR3nt: TGTGCCAGCAGCCCCCGGGCTTCTGGGTACAATGAGCAGTTCTTC
CDR3aa: CASSPRASGYNEQFF

v_gene: TRBV12-3/TRBV12-4
abundance: -
d_gene: -
j_gene: TRBJ2-1
CDR3nt: TGTGCCAGCAGGGACAGTTACTACAATGAGCAGTTCTTC
CDR3aa: CASRDSYYNEQFF

v_gene: TRBV10-3
abundance: medium-sized
d_gene: -
j_gene: TRBJ2-1
CDR3nt: TGTGCCATCAGTGAGGGGAATGAGCAGTTCTTC
CDR3aa: CAISEGNEQFF

v_gene: TRBV6-1
abundance: -
d_gene: TRBD1
j_gene: TRBJ1-2
CDR3nt: TGTGCCAGCAGTCGCACAGGGGGCGAGGGCTACACCTTC
CDR3aa: CASSRTGGEGYTF

v_gene: TRBV27
abundance: many
d_gene: -
j_gene: TRBJ1-2
CDR3nt: TGTGCCAGCAGTCCCTACTTGGGTTTCCTGGGTGGCTACACCTTC
CDR3aa: CASSPYLGFLGGYTF

v_gene: TRBV6-5
abundance: -
d_gene: -
j_gene: TRBJ2-3
CDR3nt: TGTGCCAGCAGACTCCAGTCCGTGAGCACAGGGACGCTGTATTTT
CDR3aa: CASRLQSVSTGTLYF

v_gene: TRBV10-3
abundance: once
d_gene: TRBD2
j_gene: TRBJ2-2
CDR3nt: TGTGCCATCAGTGAGTCGAGGGAGGGCCCAGATGAGCAGTTTTTT
CDR3aa: CAISESREGPDEQFF

v_gene: TRBV10-3
abundance: -
d_gene: -
j_gene: TRBJ2-3
CDR3nt: TGTGCCACGGGGCTGCGGGCCAAAGATACGCAGTATTTC
CDR3aa: CATGLRAKDTQYF

v_gene: TRBV4-2
abundance: few
d_gene: -
j_gene: TRBJ1-4
CDR3nt: TGTGCCAGCAGCCAAGAGGGCCCACTGTTTTTT
CDR3aa: CASSQEGPLFF

v_gene: TRBV6-1
abundance: many
d_gene: -
j_gene: TRBJ1-2
CDR3nt: TGTGCCAGCAGTGAAGCAGATGAATGGGGCTACACCTTC
CDR3aa: CASSEADEWGYTF

v_gene: TRBV6-1
abundance: medium-sized
d_gene: TRBD2
j_gene: TRBJ2-5
CDR3nt: TGTGCCAGCATCTTGACTAGCGGTGGATGGGAGACCCAGTACTTC
CDR3aa: CASILTSGGWETQYF

v_gene: TRBV27
abundance: -
d_gene: -
j_gene: TRBJ2-5
CDR3nt: TGTGCCAGCGGGGGGGTCGGGGGCGGTCACCAAGAGACCCAGTACTTC
CDR3aa: CASGGVGGGHQETQYF

v_gene: TRBV27
abundance: once
d_gene: -
j_gene: TRBJ2-7
CDR3nt: TGTGCCGGGGGGCTAGGGGGAACTTCCCCAGATACGCAGTACTTC
CDR3aa: CAGGLGGTSPDTQYF

v_gene: TRBV6-1
abundance: -
d_gene: -
j_gene: TRBJ2-2
CDR3nt: TGTGCCAGCAGACTCCAGGCCGGAAGTCCAGGTAAGCTGTTTTTT
CDR3aa: CASRLQAGSPGKLFF

v_gene: TRBV6-5
abundance: many
d_gene: TRBD2
j_gene: TRBJ2-3
CDR3nt: TGTGCCAGCAGTTACTCGTTCGGGACTAGCGGGACCAGCACAGATACGCAGTATTTT
CDR3aa: CASSYSFGTSGTSTDTQYF

v_gene: TRBV6-1
abundance: -
d_gene: -
j_gene: TRBJ2-1
CDR3nt: TGTGCCAGCAGTAAATCCTACAATGAGCAGTTCTTC
CDR3aa: CASSKSYNEQFF

v_gene: TRBV6-1
abundance: -
d_gene: -
j_gene: TRBJ2-2
CDR3nt: TGTGCCAGGAGCCTCCAGTCTGTGAGCACAGAGACGCAGTTTTTT
CDR3aa: CARSLQSVSTETQFF

v_gene: TRBV6-1
abundance: -
d_gene: TRBD2
j_gene: TRBJ2-1
CDR3nt: TGTGCCAGCAGATTGATGACTAGCGGGGGGTACAATGAGCAGTTCTTC
CDR3aa: CASRLMTSGGYNEQFF

v_gene: TRBV6-1
abundance: -
d_gene: -
j_gene: TRBJ2-3
CDR3nt: TGTGCGAGCAGTGGGTGCAGTGCTACAGATACGCAGTATTTC
CDR3aa: CASSGCSATDTQYF

v_gene: TRBV27
abundance: -
d_gene: -
j_gene: TRBJ2-3
CDR3nt: TGTGCCAGCAGGGGGCGCCCAGCCAGAGTCCGGGAGTATTTC
CDR3aa: CASRGRPARVREYF

v_gene: TRBV9
abundance: -
d_gene: -
j_gene: TRBJ2-3
CDR3nt: TGTGCCAGCAGCGTGGGTACTAGCTTTGCAGATACGCAGTATTTT
CDR3aa: CASSVGTSFADTQYF

v_gene: TRBV6-1
abundance: -
d_gene: -
j_gene: TRBJ2-3
CDR3nt: TGTGCCAGCAGCCTCCGGGCTGTGGGCACAGATACGCAGTTTTTT
CDR3aa: CASSLRAVGTDTQFF

v_gene: TRBV7-8
abundance: -
d_gene: -
j_gene: TRBJ2-1
CDR3nt: TGTGCCAGCAGCTTAGATTTTATGCTCAGCAGGGACTACAATGAGCAGTTCTTC
CDR3aa: CASSLDFMLSRDYNEQFF

v_gene: TRBV27
abundance: -
d_gene: -
j_gene: TRBJ2-3
CDR3nt: TGTGCCAGCAGGGGAATCGGGGGACTCGTCACAGATACCCAGTACTTT
CDR3aa: CASRGIGGLVTDTQYF

v_gene: TRBV10-3
abundance: -
d_gene: -
j_gene: TRBJ2-3
CDR3nt: TGTGCCCTGAGACTCCAGGCTGGAAGTACCGGGGCGCAGTATTTT
CDR3aa: CALRLQAGSTGAQYF